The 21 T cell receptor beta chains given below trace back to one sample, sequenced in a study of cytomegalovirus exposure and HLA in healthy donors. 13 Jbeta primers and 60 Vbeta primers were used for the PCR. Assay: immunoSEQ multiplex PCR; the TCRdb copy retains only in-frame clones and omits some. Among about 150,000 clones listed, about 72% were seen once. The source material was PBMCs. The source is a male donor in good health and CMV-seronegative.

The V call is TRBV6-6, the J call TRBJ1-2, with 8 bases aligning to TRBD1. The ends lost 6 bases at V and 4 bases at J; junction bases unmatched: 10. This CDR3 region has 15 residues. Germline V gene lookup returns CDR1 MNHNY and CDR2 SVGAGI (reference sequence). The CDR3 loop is CASSPDRGLSYGYTF. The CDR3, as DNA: TGTGCCAGCAGCCCCGACAGGGGTCTATCCTATGGCTACACCTTC.

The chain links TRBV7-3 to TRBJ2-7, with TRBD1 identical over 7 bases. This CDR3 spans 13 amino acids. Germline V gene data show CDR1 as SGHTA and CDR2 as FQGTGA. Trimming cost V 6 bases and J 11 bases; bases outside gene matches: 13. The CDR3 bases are TGTGCCAGCAGGAGGGACAGAGAAGGGAAGAAGTACTTC. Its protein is CASRRDREGKKYF.

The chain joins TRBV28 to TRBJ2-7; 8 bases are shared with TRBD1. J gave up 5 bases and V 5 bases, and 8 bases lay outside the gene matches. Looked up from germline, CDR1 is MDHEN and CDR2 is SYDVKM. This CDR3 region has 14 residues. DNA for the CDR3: TGTGCCAGCAGTACCCCCGGGACAGGAGACGAGCAGTACTTC. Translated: CASSTPGTGDEQYF.

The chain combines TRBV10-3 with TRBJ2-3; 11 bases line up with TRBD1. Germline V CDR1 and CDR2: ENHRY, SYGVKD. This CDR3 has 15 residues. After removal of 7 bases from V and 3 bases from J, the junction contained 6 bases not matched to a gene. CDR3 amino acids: CAIKGGTGGTDTQYF. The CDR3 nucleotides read TGTGCCATCAAGGGGGGGACAGGGGGTACAGATACGCAGTATTTT.

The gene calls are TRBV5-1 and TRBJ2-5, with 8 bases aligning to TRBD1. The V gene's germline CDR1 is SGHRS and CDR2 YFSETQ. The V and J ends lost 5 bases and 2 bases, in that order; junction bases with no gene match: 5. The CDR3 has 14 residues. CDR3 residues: CASRSGQEQETQYF. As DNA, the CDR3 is TGCGCCAGCAGATCGGGACAGGAGCAAGAGACCCAGTACTTC.

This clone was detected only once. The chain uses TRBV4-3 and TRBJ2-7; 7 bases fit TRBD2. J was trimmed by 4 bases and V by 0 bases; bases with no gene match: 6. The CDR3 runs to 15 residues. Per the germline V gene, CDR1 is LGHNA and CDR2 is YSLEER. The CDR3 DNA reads TGCGCCAGCAGCCAAGATGGTCGGGGGGAATACGAGCAGTACTTC. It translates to CASSQDGRGEYEQYF.

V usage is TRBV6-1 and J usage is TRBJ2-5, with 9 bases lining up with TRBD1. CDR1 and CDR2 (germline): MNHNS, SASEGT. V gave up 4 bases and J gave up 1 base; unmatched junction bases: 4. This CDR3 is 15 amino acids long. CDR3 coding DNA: TGTGCCAGCAGTGTCCGGGACAGGGTCCAAGAGACCCAGTACTTC. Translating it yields CASSVRDRVQETQYF.

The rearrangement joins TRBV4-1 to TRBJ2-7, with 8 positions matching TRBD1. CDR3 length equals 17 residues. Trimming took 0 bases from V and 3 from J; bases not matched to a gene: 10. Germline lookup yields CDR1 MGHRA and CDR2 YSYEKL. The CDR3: CASSQDTAGTGDYEQYF. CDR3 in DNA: TGCGCCAGCAGCCAAGATACAGCCGGGACAGGAGACTACGAGCAGTACTTC.

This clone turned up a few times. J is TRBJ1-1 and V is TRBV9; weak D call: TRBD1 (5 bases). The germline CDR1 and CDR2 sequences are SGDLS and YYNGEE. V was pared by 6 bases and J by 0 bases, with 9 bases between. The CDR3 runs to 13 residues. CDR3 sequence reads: CASTGGLNTEAFF. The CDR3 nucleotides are TGTGCCAGCACGGGGGGACTGAACACTGAAGCTTTCTTT.

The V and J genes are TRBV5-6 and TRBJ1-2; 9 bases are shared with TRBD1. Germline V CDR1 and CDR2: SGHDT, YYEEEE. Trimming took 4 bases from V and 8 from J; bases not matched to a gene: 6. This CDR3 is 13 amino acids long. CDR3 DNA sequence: TGTGCCAGCAGCCCCGGACAGGGGCGGGGCTACACCTTC. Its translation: CASSPGQGRGYTF.

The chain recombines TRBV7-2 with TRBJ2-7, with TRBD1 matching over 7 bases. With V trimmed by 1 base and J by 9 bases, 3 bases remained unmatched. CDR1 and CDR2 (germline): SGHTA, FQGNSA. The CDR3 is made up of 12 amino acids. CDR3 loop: CASSLERQGQYF. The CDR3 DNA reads TGTGCCAGCAGCTTAGAACGACAGGGGCAGTACTTC.

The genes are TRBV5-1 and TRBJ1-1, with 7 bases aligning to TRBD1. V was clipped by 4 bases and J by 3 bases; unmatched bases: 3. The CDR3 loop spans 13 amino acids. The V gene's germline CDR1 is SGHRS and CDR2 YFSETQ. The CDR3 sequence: CASSGGQYTEAFF. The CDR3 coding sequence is TGCGCCAGCAGCGGGGGACAGTACACTGAAGCTTTCTTT.

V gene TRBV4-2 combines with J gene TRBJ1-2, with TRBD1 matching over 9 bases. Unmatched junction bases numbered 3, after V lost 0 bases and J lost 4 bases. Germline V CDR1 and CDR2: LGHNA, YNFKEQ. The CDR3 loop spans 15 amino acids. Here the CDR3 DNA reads TGTGCCAGCAGCCAAGAGACAGGGGGACTCTATGGCTACACCTTC. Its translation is CASSQETGGLYGYTF.

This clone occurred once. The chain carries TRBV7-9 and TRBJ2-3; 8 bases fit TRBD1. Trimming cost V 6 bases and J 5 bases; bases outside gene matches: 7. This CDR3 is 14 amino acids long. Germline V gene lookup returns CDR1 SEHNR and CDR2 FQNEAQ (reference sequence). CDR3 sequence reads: CASSLDRGRDTQYF. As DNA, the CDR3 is TGTGCCAGCAGTCTTGACAGGGGAAGAGATACGCAGTATTTT. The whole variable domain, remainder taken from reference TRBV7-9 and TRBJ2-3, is DTGVSQNPRHKITKRGQNVTFRCDPISEHNRLYWYRQTLGQGPEFLTYFQNEAQLEKSRLLSDRFSAERPKGSFSTLEIQRTEQGDSAMYLCASSLDRGRDTQYFGPGTRLTVL.

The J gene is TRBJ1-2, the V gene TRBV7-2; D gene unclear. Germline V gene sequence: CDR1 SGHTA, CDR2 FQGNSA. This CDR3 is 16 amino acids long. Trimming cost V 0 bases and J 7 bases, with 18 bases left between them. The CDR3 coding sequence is TGTGCCAGCAGCTTAGCTGCGGTCAGCGGTGTGGGTGGCTACACCTTC. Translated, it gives CASSLAAVSGVGGYTF.

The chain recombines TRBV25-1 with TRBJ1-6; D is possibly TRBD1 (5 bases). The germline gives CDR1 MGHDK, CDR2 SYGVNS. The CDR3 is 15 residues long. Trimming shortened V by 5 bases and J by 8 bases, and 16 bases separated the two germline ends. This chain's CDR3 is CASSNRDFQDSPLHF. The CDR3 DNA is TGTGCCAGCAGTAACCGGGACTTTCAGGATTCACCCCTCCACTTT.

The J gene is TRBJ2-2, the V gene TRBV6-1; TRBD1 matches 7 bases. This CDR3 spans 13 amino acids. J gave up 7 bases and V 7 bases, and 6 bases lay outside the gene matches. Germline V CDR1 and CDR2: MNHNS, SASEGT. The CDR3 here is CASNTGVYGELFF. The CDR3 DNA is TGTGCCAGCAATACAGGGGTATACGGGGAGCTGTTTTTT.

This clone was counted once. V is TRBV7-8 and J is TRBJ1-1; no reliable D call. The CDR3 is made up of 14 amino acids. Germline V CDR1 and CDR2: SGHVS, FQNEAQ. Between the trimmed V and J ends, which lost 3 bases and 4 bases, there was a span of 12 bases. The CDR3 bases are TGTGCCAGCAGCTTGGCAGGTGAGGGCACTGAAGCTTTCTTT. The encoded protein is CASSLAGEGTEAFF.

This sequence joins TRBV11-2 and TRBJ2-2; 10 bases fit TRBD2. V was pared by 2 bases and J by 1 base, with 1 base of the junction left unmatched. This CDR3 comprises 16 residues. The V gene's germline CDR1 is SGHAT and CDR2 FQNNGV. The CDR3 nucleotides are TGTGCCAGCAGCTTACAGCGGGGGGGGAACACCGGGGAGCTGTTTTTT. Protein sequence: CASSLQRGGNTGELFF.

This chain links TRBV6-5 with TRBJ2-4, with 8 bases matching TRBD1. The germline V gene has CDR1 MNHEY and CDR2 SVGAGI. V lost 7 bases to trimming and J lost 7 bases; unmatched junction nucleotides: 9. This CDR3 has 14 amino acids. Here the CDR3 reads CASTPRQGPNIQYF. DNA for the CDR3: TGTGCCAGCACCCCCCGACAGGGGCCGAACATTCAGTACTTC.

As DNA, the CDR3 is TGTGCCAGCAGCCCCCGCGCTAACTATGGCTACACCTTC. It codes for CASSPRANYGYTF. The chain combines TRBV6-6 with TRBJ1-2; no reliable D call. Looked up from germline, CDR1 is MNHNY and CDR2 is SVGAGI (reference sequence). This CDR3 spans 13 amino acids. The ends were cut back, 6 bases at V and 0 bases at J, with 8 bases in the middle.